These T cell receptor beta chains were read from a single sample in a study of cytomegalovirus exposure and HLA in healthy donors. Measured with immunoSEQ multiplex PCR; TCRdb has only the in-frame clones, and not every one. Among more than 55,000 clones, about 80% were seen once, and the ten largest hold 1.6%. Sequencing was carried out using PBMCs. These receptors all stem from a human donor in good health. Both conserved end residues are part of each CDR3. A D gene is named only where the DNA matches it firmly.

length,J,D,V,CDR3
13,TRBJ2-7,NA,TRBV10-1,CASSDSEVNEQYF
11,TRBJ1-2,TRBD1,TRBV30,CAWSTGVGYTF
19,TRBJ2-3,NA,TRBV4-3,CASSQDYSLMSGITDTQYF
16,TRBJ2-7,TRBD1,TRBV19,CASTPQGPEGSYEQYF
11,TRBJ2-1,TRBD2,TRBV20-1,CSISRLAGQFF
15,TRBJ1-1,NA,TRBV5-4,CASSYGGTGGTEAFF
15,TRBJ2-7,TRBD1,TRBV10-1,CASSDAGTGTYEQYF
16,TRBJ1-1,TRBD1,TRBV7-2,CASSLAYGTGARGAFF
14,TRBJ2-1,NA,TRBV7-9,CSSTVTGLENEQFF
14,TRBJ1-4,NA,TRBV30,CAWSVLQADEKLFF
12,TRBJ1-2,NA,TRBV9,CASSVDQGGYTF
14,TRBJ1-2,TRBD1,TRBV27,CASSFHRGLFGYTF
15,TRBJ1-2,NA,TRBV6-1,CASSDIRQGDYGYTF
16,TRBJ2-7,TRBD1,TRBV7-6,CASSLGTGYSPYEQYF
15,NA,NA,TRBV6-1,CASSGRGAETYEQYF
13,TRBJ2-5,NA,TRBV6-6,CASSNRVGETQYF
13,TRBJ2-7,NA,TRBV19,CASRRTDAYEQYF
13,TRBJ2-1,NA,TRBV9,CASSPQGFGEQFF